This T cell receptor (beta chain) was identified in a study of identical twins. The CDR3 is made up of 14 amino acids. Germline V gene lookup returns CDR1 LNHNV and CDR2 YYDKDF (reference sequence). V was shortened by 0 bases and J by 10 bases, with 13 bases between the two germline ends. TCRdb reanalysed the 5' RACE reads using MiXCR and keeps one entry per CDR3 protein. The sample has approximately 550,000 distinct CDR3 sequences, around 24% seen once. The same sample was also used in a study of yellow fever vaccine responses in identical twins.

The V gene is TRBV15, the J gene TRBJ2-1; D is unresolved. Sequencing input: CD4+ T cells sorted from blood. This receptor was taken from a woman between 18 and 30 years old in good health. The CDR3, as DNA: TGTGCCACCAGCAGAGACACCAAGTTCGGCGAGCAGTTCTTC. Its protein is CATSRDTKFGEQFF.